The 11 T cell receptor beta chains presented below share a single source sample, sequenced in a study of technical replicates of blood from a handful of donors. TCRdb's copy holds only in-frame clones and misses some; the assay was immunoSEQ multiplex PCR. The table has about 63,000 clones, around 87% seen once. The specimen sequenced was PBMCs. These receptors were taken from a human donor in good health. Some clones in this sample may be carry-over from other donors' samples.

DNA for the CDR3: TGTGCCAGTAGTGCGGGGAGACTAGCGGGGGGGCATGAGCAGTTCTTC. Amino acid sequence: CASSAGRLAGGHEQFF. The genes are TRBV19 and TRBJ2-1; 14 bases fit TRBD2. The CDR3 length is 16 residues. Germline CDR1 reads LNHDA; CDR2 reads SQIVND (reference sequence). Trimming at V came to 5 bases and at J to 8 bases, leaving 8 bases not matched to a gene.

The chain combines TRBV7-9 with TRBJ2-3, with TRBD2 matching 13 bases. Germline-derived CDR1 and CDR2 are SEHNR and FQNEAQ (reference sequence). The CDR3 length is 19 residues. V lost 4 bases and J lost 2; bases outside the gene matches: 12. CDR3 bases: TGTGCCAGCAGCTGGACTAGCGGGGGCACCCTATACATCACAGATACGCAGTATTTT. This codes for CASSWTSGGTLYITDTQYF. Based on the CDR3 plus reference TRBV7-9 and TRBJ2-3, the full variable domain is DTGVSQNPRHKITKRGQNVTFRCDPISEHNRLYWYRQTLGQGPEFLTYFQNEAQLEKSRLLSDRFSAERPKGSFSTLEIQRTEQGDSAMYLCASSWTSGGTLYITDTQYFGPGTRLTVL.

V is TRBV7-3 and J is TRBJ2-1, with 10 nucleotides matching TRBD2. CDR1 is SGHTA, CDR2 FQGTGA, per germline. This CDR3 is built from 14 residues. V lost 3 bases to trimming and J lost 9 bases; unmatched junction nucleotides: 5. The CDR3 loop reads CASSLASGSSEQFF. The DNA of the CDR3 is TGTGCCAGCAGCTTGGCTAGCGGGAGTAGTGAGCAGTTCTTC.

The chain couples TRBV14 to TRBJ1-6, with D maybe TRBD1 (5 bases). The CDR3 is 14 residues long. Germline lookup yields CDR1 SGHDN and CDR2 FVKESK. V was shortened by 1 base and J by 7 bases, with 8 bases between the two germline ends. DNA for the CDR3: TGTGCCAGCAGCCAAGGGACAACGAATTCACCCCTCCACTTT. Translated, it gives CASSQGTTNSPLHF.

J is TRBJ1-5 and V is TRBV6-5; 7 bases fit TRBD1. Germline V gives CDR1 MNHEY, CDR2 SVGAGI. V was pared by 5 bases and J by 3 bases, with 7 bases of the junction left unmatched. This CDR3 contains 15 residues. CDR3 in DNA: TGTGCCAGCAGTAGAGGGACAGCCTCCAATCAGCCCCAGCATTTT. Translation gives CASSRGTASNQPQHF.

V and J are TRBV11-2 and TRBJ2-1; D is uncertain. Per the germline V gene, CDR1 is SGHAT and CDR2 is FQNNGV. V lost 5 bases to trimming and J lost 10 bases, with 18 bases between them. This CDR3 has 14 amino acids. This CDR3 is CASSPNQAPREQFF. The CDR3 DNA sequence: TGTGCCAGCAGCCCCAACCAGGCGCCCCGGGAGCAGTTCTTC.

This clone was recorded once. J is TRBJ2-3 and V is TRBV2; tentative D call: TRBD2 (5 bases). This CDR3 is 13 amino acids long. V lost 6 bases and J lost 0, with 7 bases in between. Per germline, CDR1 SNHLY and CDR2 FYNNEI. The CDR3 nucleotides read TGTGCCAGCAGGGACTTAAGCACAGATACGCAGTATTTT. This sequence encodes CASRDLSTDTQYF.

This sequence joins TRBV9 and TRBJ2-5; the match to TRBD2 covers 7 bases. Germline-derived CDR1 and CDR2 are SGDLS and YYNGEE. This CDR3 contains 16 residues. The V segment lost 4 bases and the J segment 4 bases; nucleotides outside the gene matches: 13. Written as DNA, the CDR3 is TGTGCCAGCAGCTCGGGGGAGGGGCAAAGAGGAGAGACCCAGTACTTC. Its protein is CASSSGEGQRGETQYF. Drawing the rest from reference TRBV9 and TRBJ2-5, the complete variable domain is DSGVTQTPKHLITATGQRVTLRCSPRSGDLSVYWYQQSLDQGLQFLIQYYNGEERAKGNILERFSAQQFPDLHSELNLSSLELGDSALYFCASSSGEGQRGETQYFGPGTRLLVL.

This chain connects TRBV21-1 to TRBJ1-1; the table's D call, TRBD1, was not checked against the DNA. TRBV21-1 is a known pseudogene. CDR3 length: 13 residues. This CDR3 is CASIRGCRAKAFF. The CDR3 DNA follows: TGTGCCAGCATAAGGGGTTGCCGAGCTAAAGCTTTCTTT.

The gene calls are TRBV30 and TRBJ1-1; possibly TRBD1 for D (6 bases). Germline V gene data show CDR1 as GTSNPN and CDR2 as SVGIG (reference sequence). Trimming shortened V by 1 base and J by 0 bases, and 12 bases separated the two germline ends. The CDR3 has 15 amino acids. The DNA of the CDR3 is TGTGCCTGGAGTGGTTGGGACACTATGAACACTGAAGCTTTCTTT. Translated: CAWSGWDTMNTEAFF.

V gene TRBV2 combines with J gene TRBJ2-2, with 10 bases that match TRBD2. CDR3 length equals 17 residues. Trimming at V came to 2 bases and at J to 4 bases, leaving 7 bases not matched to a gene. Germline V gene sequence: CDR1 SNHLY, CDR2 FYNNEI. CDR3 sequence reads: CASSEIKLAGPTGELFF. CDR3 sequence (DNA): TGTGCCAGCAGTGAAATAAAACTAGCGGGACCCACCGGGGAGCTGTTTTTT.